The 22 T cell receptor beta chains below were found in one sample sequenced in a study of T cell repertoires in cytomegalovirus infection. From the reads, TCRdb called clonotypes with MiXCR, one entry per CDR3 protein. Counted here are approximately 250,000 distinct CDR3 sequences, approximately 13% occurring once; the ten biggest clones make up 1.5% to 2%. Sequenced: PBMCs. These TCRs come from a human donor in good health (CMV status not recorded). Some clones in this sample may be carry-over from other donors' samples.

This chain uses TRBV9 with TRBJ2-1; 11 bases align to TRBD2. The CDR3 is 16 residues long. The germline gives CDR1 SGDLS, CDR2 YYNGEE. Germline trimming cut 4 bases from V and 4 bases from J; bases unmatched to any gene: 7. Here the CDR3 DNA reads TGTGCCAGCAGCCAACTTAGCGGGAGGGGGTACAATGAGCAGTTCTTC. This codes for CASSQLSGRGYNEQFF.

Only a few counts were recorded for this clonotype. The rearrangement uses TRBV5-6 and TRBJ1-1; weak D call: TRBD1 (5 bases). The germline V gene encodes CDR1 SGHDT and CDR2 YYEEEE. V lost 3 bases, J lost 1 base, and 19 bases lay in between. The CDR3 has 17 amino acids. The CDR3 DNA reads TGTGCCAGCAGCTCGGAATTTACGGACACGGAGAACACTGAAGCTTTCTTT. Amino acid sequence: CASSSEFTDTENTEAFF.

At least ten counts were recorded for this clonotype. V and J are TRBV7-2 and TRBJ1-5, with D tentatively TRBD1 (6 bases). V was trimmed by 7 bases and J by 2 bases, leaving 18 bases between them. This CDR3 spans 16 amino acids. Germline CDR1 and CDR2: SGHTA and FQGNSA. The CDR3: CASTSNSGGRNQPQHF. CDR3 nucleotide sequence: TGTGCCAGCACTTCAAATTCGGGGGGCCGCAATCAGCCCCAGCATTTT.

This clonotype came up a few times. The chain carries TRBV2 and TRBJ2-2; the D gene is possibly TRBD1 (7 bases). In germline, CDR1 is SNHLY, CDR2 FYNNEI. The length of the CDR3 is 15 residues. The V and J ends lost 5 bases and 8 bases respectively, with 18 bases between them. This CDR3 is CASSLTGRSAGELFF. The DNA for the CDR3 is TGTGCCAGCAGTTTGACAGGGAGGTCGGCGGGGGAGCTGTTTTTT.

V is TRBV30 and J is TRBJ2-2, with D unresolved. CDR1 GTSNPN and CDR2 SVGIG come from the germline V gene (reference sequence). V dropped 4 bases and J dropped 10 bases, with 10 bases sitting between them. The CDR3 is made up of 11 amino acids. DNA of the CDR3: TGTGCCTGGAAGGATCCACAGGAGCTGTTTTTT. Translation gives CAWKDPQELFF.

The DNA for the CDR3 is TGCAGTGCTAGAGAGCAAGGGAACTATGGCTACACCTTC. Translated, it gives CSAREQGNYGYTF. This chain connects TRBV20-1 to TRBJ1-2, with D uncertain. With 0 bases removed from V and 2 bases from J, the gap between germline ends came to 7 bases. There are 13 residues in the CDR3. CDR1 and CDR2 (germline): DFQATT, SNEGSKA (reference sequence).

This clonotype was seen repeatedly, ten times or more. This chain connects TRBV7-2 to TRBJ2-1; possible D gene TRBD2, 6 bases. The CDR3 sequence is 12 residues long. Per the germline V gene, CDR1 is SGHTA and CDR2 is FQGNSA. The ends were cut back, 5 bases at V and 10 bases at J, with 12 bases in the middle. Here the CDR3 reads CASSPRLAEQFF. The CDR3 coding sequence is TGTGCCAGCAGCCCCCGCCTAGCGGAGCAGTTCTTC.

The table lists this clonotype with many counts. The chain couples TRBV7-6 to TRBJ1-6, with TRBD1 as a possible D gene (5 bases). Trimming pared 3 bases from V and 12 bases from J, leaving 12 bases between. In germline, CDR1 is SGHVS, CDR2 FNYEAQ. This CDR3 is built from 13 residues. CDR3 in DNA: TGTGCCAGCAGCTTGGGCAGCCAGGGACCCCTCCACTTT. This sequence encodes CASSLGSQGPLHF.

This clonotype was seen ten or more times. V is TRBV19 and J is TRBJ1-1; TRBD1 is a possible D gene (6 bases). V lost 8 bases and J lost 3, with 16 bases in between. The germline V gene has CDR1 LNHDA and CDR2 SQIVND (reference sequence). The CDR3 has 14 residues. The DNA for the CDR3 is TGTGCCAGTGGGCCGGGACAACATTACACTGAAGCTTTCTTT. It codes for CASGPGQHYTEAFF.

The chain uses TRBV20-1 and TRBJ2-1; unclear D gene. Germline V lookup: CDR1 DFQATT, CDR2 SNEGSKA (reference sequence). The CDR3 is 16 amino acids. The V end lost 1 base, the J end lost 4 bases, and 17 bases lay between the germline ends. The CDR3 DNA reads TGCAGTGCTAGAGGTTTTGGCAGCCCCCGTTACAATGAGCAGTTCTTC. Translation: CSARGFGSPRYNEQFF.

This clonotype has a count of ten or more. This chain uses TRBV4-1 with TRBJ2-7, with TRBD1 as a possible D gene (6 bases). CDR1 and CDR2 from the germline V gene are MGHRA and YSYEKL. CDR3 length: 18 residues. Trimming shortened V by 1 base and J by 2 bases, and 21 bases separated the two germline ends. The CDR3 nucleotides read TGCGCCAGCAGCCAAGCCGACTTCCTTGGGCAGGGGACCTACGAGCAGTACTTC. It translates to CASSQADFLGQGTYEQYF.

Ten or more counts support this clonotype. The chain employs TRBV13 and TRBJ2-7; 7 nucleotides line up with TRBD2. From germline, CDR1 is PRHDT and CDR2 FYEKMQ (reference sequence). This CDR3 is 14 amino acids long. V gave up 5 bases and J gave up 0 bases; unmatched junction bases: 4. CDR3 nucleotides: TGTGCCAGCAGCACCGGCGGGGGCTCCTACGAGCAGTACTTC. It translates to CASSTGGGSYEQYF. The full variable domain, in which reference TRBV13 and TRBJ2-7 provide the parts outside the CDR3, is AAGVIQSPRHLIKEKRETATLKCYPIPRHDTVYWYQQGPGQDPQFLISFYEKMQSDKGSIPDRFSAQQFSDYHSELNMSSLELGDSALYFCASSTGGGSYEQYFGPGTRLTVT.

The chain carries TRBV29-1 and TRBJ1-4; D is possibly TRBD1 (5 bases). The CDR3 has 13 residues. CDR1 and CDR2 from the germline V gene are SQVTM and ANQGSEA. Trimming shortened V by 4 bases and J by 3 bases, and 9 bases separated the two germline ends. This chain's CDR3 is CSVGQMANEKLFF. The CDR3 coding sequence is TGCAGCGTTGGACAGATGGCTAATGAAAAACTGTTTTTT.

This clonotype occurred a few times. The V and J genes are TRBV28 and TRBJ2-7, with 9 bases aligning to TRBD1. This CDR3 has 14 residues. Germline V CDR1 and CDR2: MDHEN, SYDVKM. With V trimmed by 3 bases and J by 4 bases, 4 bases remained unmatched. The CDR3 bases are TGTGCCAGCAGTTTCGGGACAGGGTTTTACGAGCAGTACTTC. It is translated as CASSFGTGFYEQYF. Drawing the rest from reference TRBV28 and TRBJ2-7, the complete variable domain is DVKVTQSSRYLVKRTGEKVFLECVQDMDHENMFWYRQDPGLGLRLIYFSYDVKMKEKGDIPEGYSVSREKKERFSLILESASTNQTSMYLCASSFGTGFYEQYFGPGTRLTVT.

This rearrangement joins TRBV7-3 to TRBJ2-2; D perhaps matches TRBD2 (6 bases). Germline V gene data show CDR1 as SGHTA and CDR2 as FQGTGA. The CDR3 runs 15 residues. The germline V and J ends were trimmed by 3 bases and 2 bases, with 10 bases remaining between them. In DNA, the CDR3 is TGTGCCAGCAGCTTCGACGGGAGAAACACCGGGGAGCTGTTTTTT. Its translation is CASSFDGRNTGELFF.

The chain recombines TRBV6-2 or TRBV6-3 with TRBJ2-7, with D possibly being TRBD2 (5 bases). V lost 7 bases, J lost 3 bases, and 19 bases lay in between. The CDR3 totals 15 residues. Germline assignment: CDR1 MNHEY and CDR2 SVGEGT. CDR3 region: CASTSTAGLLYEQYF. The CDR3 coding sequence is TGTGCCAGCACTTCGACTGCCGGACTCCTCTACGAGCAGTACTTC.

This clonotype was recorded many times. The chain employs TRBV7-2 and TRBJ1-2; 8 nucleotides agree with TRBD1. Trimming removed 3 bases from V and 10 bases from J; junction bases left unmatched: 13. The CDR3 spans 15 residues. The V gene's germline CDR1 is SGHTA and CDR2 FQGNSA. CDR3: CASSFPQPGQESYTF. In DNA, the CDR3 is TGTGCCAGCAGCTTCCCCCAACCGGGACAGGAGTCCTACACCTTC.

This chain connects TRBV6-6 to TRBJ2-5, with no clear D. V was trimmed by 6 bases and J by 1 base, leaving 15 bases between them. Germline CDR1 MNHNY, CDR2 SVGAGI (reference sequence). The CDR3 runs 15 residues. Here the CDR3 reads CASSPGPSPQETQYF. CDR3 nucleotide sequence: TGTGCCAGCAGCCCAGGACCCTCACCCCAAGAGACCCAGTACTTC.

This clonotype was seen at least ten times. The rearrangement uses TRBV20-1 and TRBJ2-7; 12 bases align to TRBD2. V lost 6 bases, J lost 2 bases, and 5 bases stayed unmatched. The germline gives CDR1 DFQATT, CDR2 SNEGSKA (reference sequence). The CDR3 spans 14 residues. CDR3 DNA sequence: TGCAGTGCGTATCTAGCGGGAGGGCCCTACGAGCAGTACTTC. It translates to CSAYLAGGPYEQYF.

This clonotype was picked up many times. The chain uses TRBV7-2 and TRBJ1-5; D gene unclear. There are 12 residues in the CDR3. Germline assignment: CDR1 SGHTA and CDR2 FQGNSA. V was trimmed by 5 bases and J by 0 bases, leaving 2 bases between them. As DNA, the CDR3 is TGTGCCAGCAGCAATAGCAATCAGCCCCAGCATTTT. This translates into CASSNSNQPQHF.

This clonotype has a count of ten or more. The rearrangement joins TRBV11-2 to TRBJ2-4; D is undetermined. Germline loops: CDR1 SGHAT, CDR2 FQNNGV. The V gene lost 5 bases and the J gene lost 6 bases, with 17 bases spanning the gap. CDR3 size: 15 residues. The CDR3 spells CASSDLRAPPNIQYF. CDR3 in DNA: TGTGCCAGCAGCGACCTCCGGGCGCCGCCAAACATTCAGTACTTC.

This clonotype was counted ten times or more. The rearrangement uses TRBV6-2 or TRBV6-3 and TRBJ2-7; D perhaps matches TRBD1 (5 bases). The ends were cut back, 5 bases at V and 3 bases at J, with 8 bases in the middle. The CDR3 sequence is 12 residues long. Germline V gene sequence: CDR1 MNHEY, CDR2 SVGEGT. This chain's CDR3 is CASSRQFYEQYF. As DNA, the CDR3 is TGTGCCAGCAGTCGACAGTTCTACGAGCAGTACTTC.